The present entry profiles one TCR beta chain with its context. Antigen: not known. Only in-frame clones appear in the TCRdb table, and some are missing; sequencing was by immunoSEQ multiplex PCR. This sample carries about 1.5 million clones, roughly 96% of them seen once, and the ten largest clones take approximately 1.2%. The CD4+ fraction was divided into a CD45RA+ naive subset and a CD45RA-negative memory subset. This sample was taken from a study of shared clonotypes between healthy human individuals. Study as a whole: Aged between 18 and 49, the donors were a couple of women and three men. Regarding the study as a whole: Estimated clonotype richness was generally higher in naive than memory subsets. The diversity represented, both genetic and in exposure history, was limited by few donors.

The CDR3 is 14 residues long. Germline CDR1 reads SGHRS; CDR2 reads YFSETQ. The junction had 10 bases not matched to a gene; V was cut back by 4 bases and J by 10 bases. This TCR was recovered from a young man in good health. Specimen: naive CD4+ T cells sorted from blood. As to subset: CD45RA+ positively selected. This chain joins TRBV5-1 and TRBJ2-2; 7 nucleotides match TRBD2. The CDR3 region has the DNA TGCGCCAGCAGCCACCAAGCGGGATTGCAGGAGCTGTTTTTT. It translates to CASSHQAGLQELFF.